A selection of T cell receptor beta chains follows, all from one sample in a study of response to subunit inactivated influenza vaccine. TCRdb fed the RT-PCR reads into MiXCR, producing one record per CDR3 protein. The sample gives approximately 500,000 distinct CDR3 sequences, roughly 13% of which show up once; roughly 13% is in the top ten. The sample here was PBMCs from blood, taken more than 35 days after vaccination. The source of these receptors is a man between 45 and 60 years old who received an inactivated influenza vaccine. Both conserved end residues are part of each CDR3. D genes are given only for firm matches. A row's size may be missing; if present it is once, few, many or a size class.

D,V,size,J,CDR3,DNA
NA,TRBV20-1,NA,TRBJ2-1,CSARDFRGAGYNEQFF,TGCAGTGCTAGAGATTTCCGGGGGGCTGGGTACAATGAGCAGTTCTTC
NA,TRBV2,many,TRBJ2-5,CASSASETQYF,TGTGCCAGCAGCGCCTCAGAGACCCAGTACTTC
NA,TRBV25-1,few,TRBJ2-1,CASSEPDYSNEQFF,TGTGCCAGCAGTGAACCGGACTATAGCAATGAGCAGTTCTTC
NA,TRBV4-3,few,TRBJ2-7,CASSQELGALSYEQYF,TGCGCCAGCAGCCAAGAATTGGGGGCCCTCTCCTACGAGCAGTACTTC
TRBD2,TRBV28,few,TRBJ2-3,CASSPTPWTSGYTDTQYF,TGTGCCAGCAGCCCGACACCCTGGACTAGCGGGTATACAGATACGCAGTATTTT
NA,TRBV20-1,NA,TRBJ2-7,CSARTGLAPYEQYF,TGCAGTGCTAGGACGGGACTGGCCCCCTACGAGCAGTACTTC
NA,TRBV6-5,few,TRBJ2-1,CASSLGSKGGEQFF,TGTGCCAGCAGTTTAGGGAGTAAGGGAGGTGAGCAGTTCTTC
NA,TRBV28,NA,TRBJ2-2,CASSLSKTPYPSQYTGELFF,TGTGCCAGCAGTCTCTCCAAGACCCCATACCCTTCGCAATACACCGGGGAGCTGTTTTTT
TRBD2,TRBV5-1,few,TRBJ2-3,CASSLPSGSGATDTQYF,TGCGCCAGCAGCTTGCCTTCCGGGAGCGGGGCCACAGATACGCAGTATTTT
NA,TRBV20-1,NA,TRBJ2-7,CSAEKIQGFLEQYF,TGCAGTGCTGAAAAAATACAGGGTTTCCTCGAGCAGTACTTC
NA,TRBV5-1,few,TRBJ1-1,CASSLAGVPGRSDTEAFF,TGCGCCAGCAGCTTGGCCGGAGTCCCGGGACGGTCGGACACTGAAGCTTTCTTT
TRBD1,TRBV12-3/TRBV12-4,few,TRBJ2-4,CASRAGTVVAKNIQYF,TGTGCCAGCAGGGCCGGGACAGTTGTAGCCAAAAACATTCAGTACTTC
TRBD2,TRBV28,few,TRBJ2-7,CASSLLVGGGTSGSYEQYF,TGTGCCAGCAGTTTATTGGTGGGGGGGGGGACTAGCGGGAGCTACGAGCAGTACTTC
TRBD1,TRBV10-3,NA,TRBJ2-1,CAIRESGGAYNEEFF,TGTGCCATCAGGGAATCAGGGGGCGCGTACAATGAGGAGTTCTTC
NA,TRBV5-1,many,TRBJ2-1,CASSLEGNEQFF,TGCGCCAGCAGCTTGGAGGGCAATGAGCAGTTCTTC
NA,TRBV12-3/TRBV12-4,few,TRBJ2-1,CASSYSRLYNEQFF,TGTGCCAGCAGTTATTCTAGGCTGTACAATGAGCAGTTCTTC
NA,TRBV4-2,many,TRBJ2-4,CASSQEGLARNIQYF,TGTGCCAGCAGCCAAGAAGGACTTGCCCGAAACATTCAGTACTTC
NA,TRBV11-2,NA,TRBJ2-5,CASSSGIGETQYF,TGTGCCAGCAGCTCGGGCATAGGAGAGACCCAGTACTTC
NA,TRBV5-1,many,TRBJ2-2,CASSYYESGVGELFF,TGCGCCAGCAGCTATTACGAATCAGGGGTCGGGGAGCTGTTTTTT
TRBD1,TRBV20-1,NA,TRBJ2-3,CSARPTTGGRTDTQYF,TGCAGTGCTAGACCCACCACAGGGGGCCGCACAGATACGCAGTATTTT
NA,TRBV6-5,NA,TRBJ2-7,CASSYSVKGEGYEQYF,TGTGCCAGCAGTTACTCGGTAAAGGGAGAAGGCTACGAGCAGTACTTC
NA,TRBV5-5,few,TRBJ1-5,CASSFTGGSNQPQHF,TGTGCCAGCAGCTTTACGGGGGGAAGCAATCAGCCCCAGCATTTT
TRBD2,TRBV7-2,few,TRBJ2-1,CASSLQAGGYNEQFF,TGTGCCAGCAGCTTACAGGCGGGAGGGTACAATGAGCAGTTCTTC
NA,TRBV2,few,TRBJ1-2,CASSYMGEYGYTF,TGTGCCAGCAGTTACATGGGCGAGTATGGCTACACCTTC
NA,TRBV20-1,few,TRBJ2-3,CSAPLRGGLDTQYF,TGCAGTGCTCCCCTCAGGGGGGGGCTAGATACGCAGTATTTT